The 31 T cell receptor beta chains presented below share a single source sample, sequenced in a study of T cell repertoires in cytomegalovirus infection (dated by TCRdb to between 2018 and 2020). Instrument on record: Illumina HiSeq 1500. The public reads were run again by TCRdb, first through fastp at Q25 and then through MiXCR, and only productive beta chains were kept. When rows share a CDR3 protein, they turn into one entry using the most common DNA and genes. The sample records fewer than 1,000,000 distinct CDR3 sequences, around 31% of which are singletons. The ten largest clones represent about 14% of the sample. The treatment or condition label here, explained by the study, means: in vitro stimulation with specific CMV peptide epitopes to enrich CMV-specific T cells. These receptors' targets are unknown. Material: cultured CD8+ T cells from PBMCs, obtained from culture after CMV antigen stimulation. The receptors were gathered from a human donor in good health (CMV status not recorded). Some clones in this sample may be carry-over from other donors' samples.

The chain carries TRBV12-3 or TRBV12-4 and TRBJ2-1; the D is unclear. With 6 bases removed from V and 6 bases from J, the gap between germline ends came to 6 bases. This CDR3 has 11 residues. CDR3 sequence: CASRSSNEQFF. The DNA of the CDR3 is TGTGCCAGCAGGAGTTCCAATGAGCAGTTCTTC.

This clonotype was picked up one time. The V and J genes are TRBV15 and TRBJ1-1; D remains unclear. Germline V gene sequence: CDR1 LNHNV, CDR2 YYDKDF (reference sequence). V lost 4 bases, J lost 1 base, and 7 bases lay in between. This CDR3 has 13 amino acids. DNA for the CDR3: TGTGCCACCAGCACCGGACGGAACACTGAAGCTTTCTTT. Encoded protein: CATSTGRNTEAFF.

This clonotype was seen repeatedly, ten times or more. The chain recombines TRBV7-2 with TRBJ1-1; a possible D gene is TRBD1 (6 bases). The CDR3 length is 19 residues. Trimming pared 3 bases from V and 1 base from J, leaving 24 bases between. The germline V gene encodes CDR1 SGHTA and CDR2 FQGNSA. DNA of the CDR3: TGTGCCAGCAGCTTGTTGAACTCAACGAGGGGGGCTCCGAACACTGAAGCTTTCTTT. The encoded protein is CASSLLNSTRGAPNTEAFF.

The chain couples TRBV6-1 to TRBJ1-1, with D hard to call. The V end was cut by 3 bases, the J end by 5 bases, with 19 bases between. Germline-derived CDR1 and CDR2 are MNHNS and SASEGT. CDR3 length: 16 amino acids. The CDR3 reads CASSDGPIYEETEAFF. CDR3 nucleotides: TGTGCCAGCAGTGACGGTCCTATCTATGAGGAGACTGAAGCTTTCTTT.

Only a few counts were recorded for this clonotype. This chain uses TRBV6-2 or TRBV6-3 with TRBJ2-7, with TRBD2 as a possible D gene (5 bases). V lost 0 bases and J lost 6, with 12 bases in between. Per germline, CDR1 MNHEY and CDR2 SVGEGT. The CDR3 has 14 residues. CDR3 residues: CASSYSGPTSEQYV. The CDR3, as DNA: TGTGCCAGCAGTTACTCGGGTCCCACTAGCGAGCAGTACGTC.

The chain couples TRBV29-1 to TRBJ1-3; D is unclear. The germline V and J ends were trimmed by 3 bases and 1 base, with 13 bases remaining between them. The CDR3 length is 15 residues. CDR1 is SQVTM and CDR2 is ANQGSEA in the germline V gene. The DNA for the CDR3 is TGCAGCGTTGATAGTGTCAGTACTTCTGGAAACACCATATATTTT. Its protein product is CSVDSVSTSGNTIYF.

This clonotype has at least ten counts. The chain recombines TRBV7-6 with TRBJ1-2; D remains unclear. V gave up 5 bases and J gave up 1 base, with 11 bases separating them. Germline V gene sequence: CDR1 SGHVS, CDR2 FNYEAQ. This CDR3 comprises 14 residues. CDR3 in amino acids: CASSPGRGNYGYTF. Here the CDR3 DNA reads TGTGCCAGCAGCCCCGGGCGGGGTAACTATGGCTACACCTTC.

The rearrangement uses TRBV29-1 and TRBJ1-2; D ambiguous. V gave up 3 bases and J gave up 6 bases, with 11 bases separating them. Germline values: CDR1 SQVTM, CDR2 ANQGSEA. This CDR3 spans 12 amino acids. The CDR3 DNA sequence: TGCAGCGTTGAGACCCGACGGGATGGCTACACCTTC. It encodes CSVETRRDGYTF.

This clonotype has only a few counts. In DNA form, the CDR3 reads TGTGCCAGCAGCTCACTAGCGGGTCGGGCCAATGAGCAGTTCTTC. Its translation is CASSSLAGRANEQFF. The chain employs TRBV7-9 and TRBJ2-1; 9 positions agree with TRBD2. Germline V gives CDR1 SEHNR, CDR2 FQNEAQ (reference sequence). Trimming cost V 4 bases and J 6 bases; bases outside gene matches: 7. The CDR3 has 15 amino acids.

The chain links TRBV7-6 to TRBJ2-5; D remains ambiguous. CDR3 size: 16 residues. The germline gives CDR1 SGHVS, CDR2 FNYEAQ. V was pared by 3 bases and J by 2 bases, with 16 bases between. This CDR3 is CASSFRPAGQQETQYF. The CDR3 DNA is TGTGCCAGCAGCTTCCGTCCGGCAGGCCAACAAGAGACCCAGTACTTC.

The chain has TRBV6-1 and TRBJ2-3; 15 bases align to TRBD2. Germline V gene data show CDR1 as MNHNS and CDR2 as SASEGT. V lost 7 bases, J lost 4 bases, and 3 bases stayed unmatched. This CDR3 spans 15 amino acids. CDR3: CASTWTSGGADTQYF. CDR3 nucleotides: TGTGCCAGCACCTGGACTAGCGGGGGGGCAGATACGCAGTATTTT.

This clonotype was recorded a few times. The chain uses TRBV7-9 and TRBJ1-1; the D is unclear. The V gene's germline CDR1 is SEHNR and CDR2 FQNEAQ (reference sequence). The CDR3 runs to 14 residues. V lost 7 bases, J lost 5 bases, and 17 bases lay in between. The CDR3 bases are TGTGCCAGCAACCCCCCCGGGCGGGGTACTGAAGCTTTCTTT. Translation: CASNPPGRGTEAFF.

J is TRBJ1-1 and V is TRBV27, with D unclear. The germline V gene has CDR1 MNHEY and CDR2 SMNVEV (reference sequence). The length of the CDR3 is 14 residues. V dropped 5 bases and J dropped 10 bases, with 20 bases sitting between them. The CDR3 sequence is CASSVRTSIDGAFF. In DNA form, the CDR3 reads TGTGCCAGCAGTGTTCGCACGTCTATTGATGGAGCTTTCTTT.

This clonotype appeared many times. The J gene is TRBJ2-5, the V gene TRBV7-8; the match to TRBD1 covers 9 bases. The CDR3 is made up of 17 amino acids. Germline-derived CDR1 and CDR2 are SGHVS and FQNEAQ. The V segment lost 5 bases and the J segment 1 base; nucleotides outside the gene matches: 11. As DNA, the CDR3 is TGTGCCAGCAGCCCCCGTTACGGACAGGGGTCCCAAGAGACCCAGTACTTC. Translating gives CASSPRYGQGSQETQYF.

This clonotype was detected only a few times. The gene calls are TRBV18 and TRBJ1-1; no definite D call. This CDR3 contains 15 residues. Deletions cut 6 bases from V and 5 bases from J, with 19 bases between. Germline lookup yields CDR1 KGHSH and CDR2 LQKENI. CDR3 in DNA: TGTGCCAGCTCGCCGGCCGGACCGTCGGGGACTGAAGCTTTCTTT. Protein: CASSPAGPSGTEAFF.

This clonotype was seen ten or more times. The CDR3 sequence is CASSLVSGEQYF. The CDR3 nucleotides read TGTGCCAGCAGCTTAGTGTCCGGAGAGCAGTACTTC. This sequence joins TRBV7-6 and TRBJ2-7; unclear D gene. V was pared by 1 base and J by 7 bases, with 8 bases between. Germline V gives CDR1 SGHVS, CDR2 FNYEAQ. This CDR3 comprises 12 residues.

The rearrangement joins TRBV19 to TRBJ1-5, with D unresolved. Germline CDR1 and CDR2: LNHDA and SQIVND (reference sequence). The ends were cut back, 6 bases at V and 0 bases at J, with 9 bases in the middle. The CDR3 length is 14 residues. Here the CDR3 reads CASRGVYSNQPQHF. The CDR3 nucleotides read TGTGCCAGTAGAGGAGTCTATAGCAATCAGCCCCAGCATTTT.

This clonotype was found a few times. The chain combines TRBV19 with TRBJ2-1, with 10 positions matching TRBD2. Losses at the gene ends were 1 base for V and 8 bases for J; bases not matched to a gene: 11. Germline V gene sequence: CDR1 LNHDA, CDR2 SQIVND (reference sequence). The CDR3 is made up of 17 amino acids. The CDR3 nucleotides are TGTGCCAGTAGTATAGTCAGCGGGGGGGCCCTTTTCCATGAGCAGTTCTTC. Residues: CASSIVSGGALFHEQFF.

The gene calls are TRBV12-5 and TRBJ2-6; 8 bases are shared with TRBD2. V was pared by 3 bases and J by 0 bases, with 1 base of the junction left unmatched. CDR1 and CDR2 from the germline V gene are LGHNT and FRNRAP. The CDR3 runs 16 residues. In DNA, the CDR3 is TGTGCTAGTGGTTTCGGGGGGGACTCTGGGGCCAACGTCCTGACTTTC. Translated: CASGFGGDSGANVLTF.

V usage is TRBV6-5 and J usage is TRBJ2-7; 9 nucleotides align to TRBD1. There are 14 residues in the CDR3. Trimming at V came to 5 bases and at J to 7 bases, leaving 9 bases not matched to a gene. From germline, CDR1 is MNHEY and CDR2 SVGAGI. The CDR3 DNA sequence: TGTGCCAGCAGTACCCAACAGGGGGCCGGGGAGCAGTACGTC. The encoded protein is CASSTQQGAGEQYV.

This rearrangement joins TRBV6-1 to TRBJ2-7; D is uncertain. This CDR3 contains 14 residues. Trimming pared 0 bases from V and 2 bases from J, leaving 8 bases between. Germline lookup yields CDR1 MNHNS and CDR2 SASEGT. The CDR3 sequence: CASSEALLAYEQYV. CDR3 DNA sequence: TGTGCCAGCAGTGAAGCGCTTCTGGCCTACGAGCAGTACGTC.

The chain is built from TRBV2 and TRBJ2-4; possibly TRBD1 or TRBD2 for D (5 bases each). Trimming stripped 7 bases from V and 1 base from J, with 11 bases between. CDR3 length: 14 amino acids. The germline gives CDR1 SNHLY, CDR2 FYNNEI. The CDR3 nucleotides read TGTGCCAGCATGGGCAGGGAGGCCAAAAACATTCAGTACTTC. Encoded protein: CASMGREAKNIQYF.

In its sample, this clonotype was seen a few times. The chain carries TRBV7-6 and TRBJ2-6, with TRBD1 identical over 10 bases. The length of the CDR3 is 16 residues. CDR1 is SGHVS and CDR2 is FNYEAQ in the germline V gene. Losses at the gene ends were 4 bases for V and 2 bases for J; bases not matched to a gene: 2. This CDR3 reads CASSSTGGAGANVLTF. DNA for the CDR3: TGTGCCAGCAGCTCGACAGGGGGCGCTGGGGCCAACGTCCTGACTTTC.

This clonotype has a handful of counts. This chain connects TRBV28 to TRBJ2-2, with 7 bases matching TRBD1. Unmatched junction bases numbered 8, after V lost 2 bases and J lost 2 bases. CDR3 length: 17 residues. Germline CDR1 MDHEN, CDR2 SYDVKM. The CDR3 DNA sequence: TGTGCCAGCAGTTTAAGTACAGGGGAGAGTAACACCGGGGAGCTGTTTTTT. It yields the protein CASSLSTGESNTGELFF.

This clonotype occurred a few times. CDR3 protein: CASSSDGQGGNTIYF. The CDR3 nucleotides are TGTGCCAGCAGCTCCGACGGACAGGGCGGAAACACCATATATTTT. This rearrangement joins TRBV7-6 to TRBJ1-3, with 8 bases that match TRBD1. The CDR3 contains 15 residues. Trimming removed 4 bases from V and 4 bases from J; junction bases left unmatched: 6. CDR1 is SGHVS and CDR2 is FNYEAQ in the germline V gene.

This clonotype occurred many times. The chain recombines TRBV7-2 with TRBJ1-4; no definite D call. This CDR3 spans 15 amino acids. CDR1 and CDR2 (germline): SGHTA, FQGNSA. V was cut by 5 bases and J by 6 bases, with 16 bases left in between. CDR3 region: CASSGDLDADEKLFF. The CDR3 bases are TGTGCCAGCAGCGGTGACCTGGATGCAGATGAAAAACTGTTTTTT.

The rearrangement joins TRBV5-4 to TRBJ1-4; D remains ambiguous. The CDR3 loop spans 15 amino acids. Germline assignment: CDR1 SGHNT and CDR2 YYREEE (reference sequence). The V end lost 2 bases, the J end lost 4 bases, and 12 bases lay between the germline ends. The CDR3 loop reads CASSFGSGINEKLFF. The DNA for the CDR3 is TGTGCCAGCAGCTTTGGATCGGGGATTAATGAAAAACTGTTTTTT.

This clonotype has a count of ten or more. V usage is TRBV6-1 and J usage is TRBJ1-6, with 7 bases identical to TRBD1. The CDR3 extends over 18 amino acids. J was trimmed by 2 bases and V by 8 bases; bases with no gene match: 15. Germline CDR1 MNHNS, CDR2 SASEGT. The CDR3 DNA reads as TGTGCCAGCGGATCCGTTGGACAGGATATTACCTATAATTCACCCCTCCACTTT. As protein: CASGSVGQDITYNSPLHF.

This clonotype was seen more than once but under ten times. This chain joins TRBV12-3 or TRBV12-4 and TRBJ2-7; a possible D gene is TRBD1 (5 bases). The CDR3 runs to 13 residues. With 2 bases removed from V and 7 bases from J, the gap between germline ends came to 12 bases. Here the CDR3 DNA reads TGTGCCAGCAGTTTACCGGAACCAGGGGAGCAGTACTTC. This encodes CASSLPEPGEQYF.

In its sample, this clonotype was seen many times. J is TRBJ1-5 and V is TRBV7-6; the match to TRBD1 covers 12 bases. The CDR3 runs 17 residues. V shed 4 bases, J shed 7 bases, and the junction held 11 bases outside the gene matches. From germline, CDR1 is SGHVS and CDR2 FNYEAQ. CDR3 region: CASSSHPGQGAKQPQHF. CDR3 in DNA: TGTGCCAGCAGCTCACACCCGGGACAGGGGGCAAAGCAGCCCCAGCATTTT.

This clonotype appeared a few times. The rearrangement joins TRBV27 to TRBJ2-7; tentatively, D is TRBD2 (6 bases). The CDR3 has 14 amino acids. Germline CDR1 and CDR2: MNHEY and SMNVEV (reference sequence). V was clipped by 3 bases and J by 2 bases, with 11 bases between them. The CDR3 protein is CASSLGRGAYEQYV. CDR3 in DNA: TGTGCCAGCAGTTTGGGGCGGGGAGCCTACGAGCAGTACGTC.